One T cell receptor (beta chain) is described in this entry. Its antigen is currently unknown. This sample was included in a study of cytomegalovirus exposure and HLA in healthy donors. Study-level points and caveats: The study put 150 to 200 TCR beta chains on its list as cytomegalovirus-associated. With further analysis later on, most CMV-associated TCR beta chains appeared HLA-restricted. Many donors carried some public TCRs, although rarity characterized most TCR sequences.

PCR amplification relied on 60 Vbeta primers (plus 13 Jbeta primers). The assay was immunoSEQ multiplex PCR, and TCRdb's table has in-frame clones only and misses some. The sample has about 130,000 clones; roughly 79% are singletons. Specimen: PBMCs. The clonotype was recovered from a woman aged 45-59 years in good health and CMV-seronegative.

The CDR3 nucleotides are TGTGCCAGCAGTGATGACTTTCAACTAGCGGGAGATCACAATGAGCAGTTCTTC. This translates into CASSDDFQLAGDHNEQFF. The V gene is TRBV25-1, the J gene TRBJ2-1; TRBD2 matches 11 bases. The CDR3 has 18 amino acids. The V gene end was trimmed by 3 bases and the J gene end by 5 bases; junction bases not matched to a gene: 12. The germline gives CDR1 MGHDK, CDR2 SYGVNS. Full variable domain (rest looked up from reference TRBV25-1 and TRBJ2-1): EADIYQTPRYLVIGTGKKITLECSQTMGHDKMYWYQQDPGMELHLIHYSYGVNSTEKGDLSSESTVSRIRTEHFPLTLESARPSHTSQYLCASSDDFQLAGDHNEQFFGPGTRLTVL.